One sample yielded the 28 T cell receptor beta chains listed below, sequenced in a study of spatial heterogeneity in lung cancer. General observations from the study: In tumors, expanded intratumoral alpha and beta TCR counts tracked mutation counts.

Antigens for these TCRs are unknown. This sample's time point: sample taken at primary tumor resection. TCRdb recomputed calls from the 5' RACE reads with MiXCR, one row per CDR3 protein. The sample lists about 3,500 distinct CDR3 sequences, 4% to 5.5% seen once, with about a third in the top ten. The input for sequencing was lung tumor tissue, taken at surgery. The receptors were gathered from a female donor with early-stage non-small cell lung cancer.

By its share, this clonotype is medium-sized (0.01 to 0.1%). This beta chain is a stray sequence in a library constructed for alpha chains; its clone size is not meaningful. The J gene is TRBJ2-7, the V gene TRBV5-1; 8 nucleotides line up with TRBD1. The CDR3 runs 13 residues. The J segment lost 3 bases and the V segment lost 1 base, leaving 0 bases of the junction unmatched. Per the germline V gene, CDR1 is SGHRS and CDR2 is YFSETQ. The chain's CDR3 is CASSLTGGYEQYF. The CDR3 DNA reads TGCGCCAGCAGCTTGACAGGGGGCTACGAGCAGTACTTC.

Ten or more counts support this clonotype. This beta chain came through as a stray read in a library set up for alpha chains, and its size says little. The rearrangement links TRBV12-3 or TRBV12-4 to TRBJ2-2; TRBD1 matches at 7 bases. The CDR3 runs to 15 residues. Here the CDR3 DNA reads TGTGCGAACCGACTGGGACAGCTCAGCACCGGGGAGCTGTTTTTT. It encodes CANRLGQLSTGELFF.

In this sample, this clonotype turned up many times. This beta chain is an off-target read within a library intended for alpha chains, so its frequency means little. The chain combines TRBV28 with TRBJ2-7; a weak D match, TRBD2 (6 bases). CDR3 length equals 15 residues. The germline V gene encodes CDR1 MDHEN and CDR2 SYDVKM. The V end lost 5 bases, the J end lost 7 bases, and 21 bases lay between the germline ends. The CDR3 reads CASSHPRVGAGEQYF. CDR3 nucleotides: TGTGCCAGCAGTCACCCGCGGGTAGGGGCGGGGGAGCAGTACTTC.

This clonotype appeared once. The library was prepared for alpha chains; this beta chain is a stray read, so its frequency means little. The genes are TRBV28 and TRBJ2-3; D is possibly TRBD2 (6 bases). The germline CDR1 and CDR2 sequences are MDHEN and SYDVKM. V was pared by 2 bases and J by 2 bases, with 11 bases between. The CDR3 runs 15 residues. CDR3 residues: CASSLRGSITDTQYF. CDR3 DNA: TGTGCCAGCAGTTTACGGGGGAGTATCACAGATACGCAGTATTTT.

This clonotype has at least ten counts. The size of this beta chain means little, since it is a stray read in a library made for alpha chains. Written as DNA, the CDR3 is TGTGCCAGCAGCTGGTATGGCGTTGAGCAGTTCTTC. It specifies CASSWYGVEQFF. The rearrangement uses TRBV11-1 and TRBJ2-1; D is uncertain. The CDR3 consists of 12 residues. Germline-derived CDR1 and CDR2 are SGHAT and FQDESV (reference sequence). Trimming took 4 bases from V and 9 from J, leaving 10 bases between them.

This clonotype is medium-sized within its sample. This beta chain was picked up by a library intended for alpha chains and is off target, so its count carries little meaning. The CDR3 loop reads CASSWEGATLAFF. The CDR3, as DNA: TGCGCCAGCAGCTGGGAAGGGGCGACTCTAGCTTTCTTT. J is TRBJ1-1 and V is TRBV5-1, with D tentatively TRBD1 (5 bases). This CDR3 contains 13 residues. Per germline, CDR1 SGHRS and CDR2 YFSETQ. V was shortened by 3 bases and J by 10 bases, with 16 bases between the two germline ends.

Remarks on this clonotype: In a library made to pick up alpha chains, this beta chain is a stray read with a size that means little. V and J are TRBV4-1 and TRBJ1-6; possible D gene TRBD1, 6 bases. This CDR3 has 17 residues. Trimming took off 1 base at V and 8 bases at J, with 18 bases between the two ends. Germline V gene lookup returns CDR1 MGHRA and CDR2 YSYEKL. The CDR3: CASSQGFGLGGYSPLHF. The CDR3, as DNA: TGCGCCAGCAGCCAAGGCTTCGGACTAGGGGGTTATTCACCCCTCCACTTT.

This clonotype was seen many times. For a library built for alpha chains, this beta chain is a stray read; little rests on its size. The V and J genes are TRBV11-2 and TRBJ2-7; no reliable D call. This CDR3 contains 13 residues. Per germline, CDR1 SGHAT and CDR2 FQNNGV. V was cut by 0 bases and J by 4 bases, with 7 bases left in between. CDR3 DNA: TGTGCCAGCAGCTTAGATTGGCGGTACGAGCAGTACTTC. Translation: CASSLDWRYEQYF.

By sample share, this clonotype is medium-sized. This beta chain is a stray read from a library made for alpha chains; its abundance is not meaningful. This chain connects TRBV27 to TRBJ2-3, with a weak D call TRBD2 (6 bases). The germline V gene encodes CDR1 MNHEY and CDR2 SMNVEV (reference sequence). CDR3 length equals 15 residues. Trimming removed 7 bases from V and 1 base from J, with 15 bases in between. The CDR3 is CASNHPGTGTDTQYF. The CDR3 bases are TGTGCCAGCAACCATCCCGGGACTGGCACAGATACGCAGTATTTT.

This clonotype was observed a few times. This beta chain is off target for a library built for alpha chains, so its abundance means little. This chain uses TRBV6-2 or TRBV6-3 with TRBJ2-7; 7 bases agree with TRBD2. Germline V CDR1 and CDR2: MNHEY, SVGEGT. V dropped 10 bases and J dropped 1; count of bases not matched to a gene: 13. This CDR3 is built from 15 residues. The CDR3 DNA reads TGTGCCACCGCCCCATGGCTAGCGGTTTCCTACGAGCAGTACTTC. It is translated as CATAPWLAVSYEQYF.

In this sample, this clonotype is medium-sized. Because the library targeted alpha chains, this beta chain is an off-target read whose size means little. The chain is built from TRBV5-5 and TRBJ1-1, with D hard to call. V shed 0 bases and J shed 2 bases, with 5 bases lying between them. The CDR3 has 13 residues. Germline V gives CDR1 SGHKS, CDR2 YYEKEE (reference sequence). The CDR3 is CASSLDVNTEAFF. The CDR3 coding sequence is TGTGCCAGCAGCTTGGACGTCAACACTGAAGCTTTCTTT.

This clonotype came up many times. With the library built for alpha chains, this beta chain is off target and its frequency is not meaningful. The chain employs TRBV7-4 and TRBJ2-3, with 8 bases lining up with TRBD1. Germline values: CDR1 SGHVT, CDR2 SQSDAQ. This CDR3 has 16 residues. The J segment lost 3 bases and the V segment lost 2 bases, leaving 7 bases of the junction unmatched. The CDR3 nucleotides read TGTGCCAGCAGCTTAAACCGAGGACAGGGTACAGATACGCAGTATTTT. Its translation is CASSLNRGQGTDTQYF.

By frequency in the sample, this clonotype is medium-sized. Little can be read into the size of this beta chain, an off-target read in a library designed for alpha chains. DNA for the CDR3: TGCGCCAGCAGCTTGGATGCTGGAGAGACCCAGTACTTC. Its translation: CASSLDAGETQYF. This chain uses TRBV5-1 with TRBJ2-5, with no clear D. The CDR3 has 13 amino acids. Trimming took off 0 bases at V and 4 bases at J, with 7 bases between the two ends. Germline-derived CDR1 and CDR2 are SGHRS and YFSETQ.

This clonotype is categorized as medium-sized. Being off target in a library aimed at alpha chains, this beta chain has a size of little meaning. This chain links TRBV28 with TRBJ2-7; D is undetermined. The CDR3 spans 13 residues. Germline V gives CDR1 MDHEN, CDR2 SYDVKM. V was clipped by 6 bases and J by 2 bases, with 11 bases between them. The CDR3 spells CASSPGSTYEQYF. The DNA of the CDR3 is TGTGCCAGCAGCCCCGGAAGCACCTACGAGCAGTACTTC.

Notes on this clonotype: This beta chain slipped into a library made for alpha chains as a stray read, so its size is not meaningful. The CDR3 is CATAQTSGFHNEQFF. CDR3 DNA sequence: TGTGCCACCGCTCAGACTAGCGGTTTCCACAATGAGCAGTTCTTC. V is TRBV24-1 and J is TRBJ2-1; TRBD2 aligns across 9 bases. CDR1 and CDR2 (germline): KGHDR, SFDVKD. There are 15 residues in the CDR3. The V and J ends lost 9 bases and 5 bases, in that order; junction bases with no gene match: 10.

This clonotype qualifies as medium-sized. The library was prepared for alpha chains; this beta chain is a stray read, so its frequency means little. The genes are TRBV7-9 and TRBJ1-1, with TRBD1 matching over 8 bases. Looked up from germline, CDR1 is SEHNR and CDR2 is FQNEAQ (reference sequence). V lost 5 bases, J lost 0 bases, and 5 bases stayed unmatched. The CDR3 contains 15 residues. The CDR3 here is CASSPRTGMNTEAFF. In DNA form, the CDR3 reads TGTGCCAGCAGCCCAAGGACAGGGATGAACACTGAAGCTTTCTTT.

This clonotype is medium-sized. With the library built for alpha chains, this beta chain is off target and its frequency is not meaningful. CDR3 in DNA: TGCAGTGCTAGACCCCCCAGTCAAGCAGAGTATTTT. This encodes CSARPPSQAEYF. The chain recombines TRBV20-1 with TRBJ2-3; D not certain. Trimming removed 2 bases at V and 13 bases at J, with 16 bases between. The CDR3 sequence is 12 residues long. The germline gives CDR1 DFQATT, CDR2 SNEGSKA (reference sequence).

By sample share, this clonotype is medium-sized (0.01 to 0.1%). As an off-target read in a library built for alpha chains, this beta chain has a frequency of little significance. CDR3 protein: CASSSQGGNTEAFF. As DNA, the CDR3 is TGTGCCAGCAGCTCTCAGGGGGGCAACACTGAAGCTTTCTTT. The chain recombines TRBV7-9 with TRBJ1-1; 7 bases align to TRBD1. The germline gives CDR1 SEHNR, CDR2 FQNEAQ (reference sequence). This CDR3 is built from 14 residues. Trimming took 4 bases from V and 2 from J; bases not matched to a gene: 4.

This clonotype is labeled as medium-sized. Little can be read into the size of this beta chain, an off-target read in a library designed for alpha chains. The V call is TRBV27, the J call TRBJ2-2; maybe TRBD2 (6 bases). The CDR3 is 16 amino acids. Germline-derived CDR1 and CDR2 are MNHEY and SMNVEV (reference sequence). The V gene lost 5 bases and the J gene lost 3 bases, with 16 bases spanning the gap. The CDR3 nucleotides read TGTGCCAGCAGTCTCGGGGGTGGGCCCCACACCGGGGAGCTGTTTTTT. Amino acid sequence: CASSLGGGPHTGELFF.

In the case of this clonotype: This beta chain is a stray read from a library made for alpha chains; its abundance is not meaningful. This rearrangement joins TRBV6-6 to TRBJ1-1; a weak D match, TRBD1 (6 bases). The CDR3 is 12 residues long. V shed 8 bases and J shed 5 bases, with 12 bases lying between them. CDR1 and CDR2 (germline): MNHNY, SVGAGI (reference sequence). The CDR3 here is CASLYRETEAFF. In DNA form, the CDR3 reads TGTGCCAGCCTATACAGGGAAACTGAAGCTTTCTTT.

For this clonotype: For a library built for alpha chains, this beta chain is a stray read; little rests on its size. The V gene is TRBV5-1, the J gene TRBJ2-1; 7 nucleotides match TRBD1. The V segment lost 3 bases and the J segment 14 bases; nucleotides outside the gene matches: 8. The germline CDR1 and CDR2 sequences are SGHRS and YFSETQ. The CDR3 has 12 residues. The CDR3, as DNA: TGCGCCAGCAGCTCTTCGGACAGGTCGAAGTTCTTC. Amino acids: CASSSSDRSKFF.

This clonotype was seen ten or more times. This beta chain is an off-target read within a library intended for alpha chains, so its frequency means little. The rearrangement links TRBV9 to TRBJ2-7; the D is unclear. Germline V gene data show CDR1 as SGDLS and CDR2 as YYNGEE. There are 14 residues in the CDR3. Trimming left V 0 bases short and J 0 bases short, with 7 bases between. The CDR3 is CASSVVATSYEQYF. CDR3 sequence (DNA): TGTGCCAGCAGCGTAGTAGCTACCTCCTACGAGCAGTACTTC.

By proportion, this clonotype is medium-sized (0.01 to 0.1%). A library made for alpha chains picked up this beta chain off target, so its size means little. The V call is TRBV24-1, the J call TRBJ1-5, with D maybe TRBD1 (5 bases). CDR3 length: 17 residues. The V end was cut by 3 bases, the J end by 5 bases, with 19 bases between. CDR1 KGHDR and CDR2 SFDVKD come from the germline V gene. The CDR3 DNA sequence: TGTGCCACCAGTGATCGTCCGGGACCCCTGGTCGATCAGCCCCAGCATTTT. Amino acid sequence: CATSDRPGPLVDQPQHF.

In regard to this clonotype: The library was built for alpha chains, so this beta chain is an off-target read and its size means little. The V and J genes are TRBV5-1 and TRBJ2-4; maybe TRBD2 (6 bases). The CDR3 is 15 residues long. CDR1 SGHRS and CDR2 YFSETQ come from the germline V gene. Trimming shortened V by 0 bases and J by 5 bases, and 12 bases separated the two germline ends. The CDR3 protein is CASSLGSGGENIQYF. For the CDR3, the DNA is TGCGCCAGCAGCTTGGGGTCAGGAGGGGAAAACATTCAGTACTTC.

This clonotype was counted at least ten times. In a library made to pick up alpha chains, this beta chain is a stray read with a size that means little. The chain employs TRBV29-1 and TRBJ2-7; the D call may be TRBD1 or TRBD2 (6 bases each). V was trimmed by 7 bases and J by 4 bases, leaving 11 bases between them. CDR1 is SQVTM and CDR2 is ANQGSEA in the germline V gene. There are 11 residues in the CDR3. The CDR3, as DNA: TGCAGCGCCGGAGGGGGGTACGAGCAGTACTTC. Translated, it gives CSAGGGYEQYF.

This clonotype was seen ten or more times. This beta chain slipped into a library made for alpha chains as a stray read, so its size is not meaningful. The gene calls are TRBV18 and TRBJ1-1; 10 nucleotides agree with TRBD1. This CDR3 has 15 amino acids. The germline V gene encodes CDR1 KGHSH and CDR2 LQKENI. J gave up 3 bases and V 3 bases, and 4 bases lay outside the gene matches. The CDR3 nucleotides are TGTGCCAGCTCACCGGGACAGGGGAGGGACACTGAAGCTTTCTTT. This encodes CASSPGQGRDTEAFF.

Relative to its sample, this clonotype is medium-sized. Because the library targeted alpha chains, this beta chain is an off-target read whose size means little. The rearrangement uses TRBV12-3 or TRBV12-4 and TRBJ2-6; 10 bases fit TRBD1. With 6 bases clipped from V and 0 bases from J, the junction kept 5 bases outside the gene matches. This CDR3 has 17 amino acids. For the CDR3, the DNA is TGTGCCAGCAGCCTCTGGGACAGGGGCTCTGGGGCCAACGTCCTGACTTTC. Its protein is CASSLWDRGSGANVLTF.

This clonotype counts as medium-sized. The library was built for alpha chains, so this beta chain is an off-target read and its size means little. The chain couples TRBV9 to TRBJ2-3; 9 bases are a match to TRBD2. Germline CDR1 and CDR2: SGDLS and YYNGEE. V was clipped by 2 bases and J by 4 bases; unmatched bases: 5. CDR3 length equals 15 residues. The CDR3 DNA is TGTGCCAGCAGCGTTGGCGGGGGGGCCGCAGATACGCAGTATTTT. Protein product: CASSVGGGAADTQYF.